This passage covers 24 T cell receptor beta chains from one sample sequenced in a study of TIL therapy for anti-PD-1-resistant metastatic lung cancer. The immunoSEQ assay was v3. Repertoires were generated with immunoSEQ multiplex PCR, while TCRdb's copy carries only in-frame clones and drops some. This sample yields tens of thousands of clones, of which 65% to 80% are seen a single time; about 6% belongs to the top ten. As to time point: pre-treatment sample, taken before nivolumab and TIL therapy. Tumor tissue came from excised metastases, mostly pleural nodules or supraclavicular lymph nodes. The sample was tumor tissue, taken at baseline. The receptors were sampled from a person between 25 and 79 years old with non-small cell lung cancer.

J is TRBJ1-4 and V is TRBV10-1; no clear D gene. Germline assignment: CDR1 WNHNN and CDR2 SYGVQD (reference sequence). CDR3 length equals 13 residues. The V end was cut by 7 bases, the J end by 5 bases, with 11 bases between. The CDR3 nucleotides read TGCGCCAGCAATGGGGATCAAAATGAAAAACTGTTTTTT. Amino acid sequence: CASNGDQNEKLFF.

The CDR3 spells CASSFTRVTGELFF. CDR3 sequence (DNA): TGTGCCAGCAGTTTCACCCGGGTCACCGGGGAGCTGTTTTTT. This chain uses TRBV6-5 with TRBJ2-2; D is uncertain. The V gene's germline CDR1 is MNHEY and CDR2 SVGAGI. Between the trimmed V and J ends, which lost 4 bases and 4 bases, there was a span of 10 bases. This CDR3 is built from 14 residues.

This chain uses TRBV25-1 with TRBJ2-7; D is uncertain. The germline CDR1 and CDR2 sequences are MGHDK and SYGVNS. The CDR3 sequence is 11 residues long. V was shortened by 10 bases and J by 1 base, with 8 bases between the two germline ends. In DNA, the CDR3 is TGTGCCATCACAGTTTCCTACGAGCAGTACTTC. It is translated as CAITVSYEQYF.

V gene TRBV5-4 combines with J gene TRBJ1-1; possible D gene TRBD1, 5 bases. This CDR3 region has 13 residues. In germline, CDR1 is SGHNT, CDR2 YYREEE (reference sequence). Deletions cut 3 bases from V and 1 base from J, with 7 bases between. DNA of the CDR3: TGTGCCAGCAGCTCAGGACAGAACACTGAAGCTTTCTTT. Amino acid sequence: CASSSGQNTEAFF.

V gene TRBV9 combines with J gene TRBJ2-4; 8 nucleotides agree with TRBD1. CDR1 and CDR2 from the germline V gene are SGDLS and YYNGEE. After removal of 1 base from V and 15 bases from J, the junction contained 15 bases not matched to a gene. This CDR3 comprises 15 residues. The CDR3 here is CASSVKLGGQGTLYF. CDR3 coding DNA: TGTGCCAGCAGCGTAAAGCTAGGAGGACAGGGCACCTTGTACTTC.

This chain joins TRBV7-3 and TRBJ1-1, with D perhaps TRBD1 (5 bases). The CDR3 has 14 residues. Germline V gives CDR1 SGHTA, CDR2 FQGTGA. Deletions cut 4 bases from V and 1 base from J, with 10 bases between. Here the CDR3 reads CASSSSTENTEAFF. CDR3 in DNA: TGTGCCAGCAGCTCCTCGACAGAGAACACTGAAGCTTTCTTT.

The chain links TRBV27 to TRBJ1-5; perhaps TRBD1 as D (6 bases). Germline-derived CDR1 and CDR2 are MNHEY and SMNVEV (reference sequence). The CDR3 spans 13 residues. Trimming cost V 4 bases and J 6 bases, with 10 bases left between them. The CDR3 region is CASSSTGSQPQHF. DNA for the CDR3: TGTGCCAGCAGTTCTACAGGGAGTCAGCCCCAGCATTTT.

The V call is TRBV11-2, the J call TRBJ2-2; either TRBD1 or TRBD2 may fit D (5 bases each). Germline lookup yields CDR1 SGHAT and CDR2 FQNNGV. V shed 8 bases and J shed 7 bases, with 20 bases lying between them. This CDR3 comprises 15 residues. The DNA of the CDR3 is TGTGCCAGCCCGTCCGGGAAGGGGCGGAACGGGGAGCTGTTTTTT. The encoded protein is CASPSGKGRNGELFF. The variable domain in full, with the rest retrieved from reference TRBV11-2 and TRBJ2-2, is EAGVAQSPRYKIIEKRQSVAFWCNPISGHATLYWYQQILGQGPKLLIQFQNNGVVDDSQLPKDRFSAERLKGVDSTLKIQPAKLEDSAVYLCASPSGKGRNGELFFGEGSRLTVL.

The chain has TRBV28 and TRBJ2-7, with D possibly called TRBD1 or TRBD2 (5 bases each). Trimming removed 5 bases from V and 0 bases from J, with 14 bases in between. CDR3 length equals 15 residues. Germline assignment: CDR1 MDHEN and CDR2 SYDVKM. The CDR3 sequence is CASSLPGTDSYEQYF. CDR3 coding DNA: TGTGCCAGCAGTCTCCCCGGGACGGACTCCTACGAGCAGTACTTC.

The CDR3, as DNA: TGTGCCAGCTCACCAGACGGGGGAGCTAACTATGGCTACACCTTC. Its protein product is CASSPDGGANYGYTF. The rearrangement joins TRBV18 to TRBJ1-2, with D possibly matching TRBD1 (5 bases). The CDR3 is 15 amino acids. Germline V gene data show CDR1 as KGHSH and CDR2 as LQKENI. With 2 bases removed from V and 0 bases from J, the gap between germline ends came to 10 bases.

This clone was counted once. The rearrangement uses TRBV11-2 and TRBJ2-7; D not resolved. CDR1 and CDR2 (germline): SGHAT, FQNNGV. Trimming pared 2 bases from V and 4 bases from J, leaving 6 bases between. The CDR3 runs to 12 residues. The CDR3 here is CASSLNSYEQYF. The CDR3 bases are TGTGCCAGCAGCTTAAACTCTTACGAGCAGTACTTC.

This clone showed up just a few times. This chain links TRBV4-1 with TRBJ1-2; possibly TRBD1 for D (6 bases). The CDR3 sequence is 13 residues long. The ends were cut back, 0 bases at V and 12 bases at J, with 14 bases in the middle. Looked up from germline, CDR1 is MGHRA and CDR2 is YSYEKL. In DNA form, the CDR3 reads TGCGCCAGCAGCCAAGACCAGGGGCTGGTTGACACCTTC. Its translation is CASSQDQGLVDTF.

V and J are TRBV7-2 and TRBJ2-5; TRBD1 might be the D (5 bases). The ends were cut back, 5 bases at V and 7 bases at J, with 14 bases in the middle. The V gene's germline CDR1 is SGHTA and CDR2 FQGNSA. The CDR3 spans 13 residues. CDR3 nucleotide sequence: TGTGCCAGCAGCACTGACTCTAGGGGGACCCAGTACTTC. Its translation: CASSTDSRGTQYF.

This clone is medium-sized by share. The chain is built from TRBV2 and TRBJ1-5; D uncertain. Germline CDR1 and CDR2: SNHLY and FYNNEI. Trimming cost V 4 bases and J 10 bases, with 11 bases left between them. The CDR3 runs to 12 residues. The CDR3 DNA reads TGTGCCAGCAGTGGCAGGATAGGTCCCCAGCATTTT. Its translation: CASSGRIGPQHF.

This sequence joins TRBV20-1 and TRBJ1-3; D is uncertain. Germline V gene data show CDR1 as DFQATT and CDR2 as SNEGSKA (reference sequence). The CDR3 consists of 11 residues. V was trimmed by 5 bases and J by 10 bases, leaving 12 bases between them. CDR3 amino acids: CSAAHSETIYF. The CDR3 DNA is TGCAGTGCTGCACACAGTGAGACCATATATTTT.

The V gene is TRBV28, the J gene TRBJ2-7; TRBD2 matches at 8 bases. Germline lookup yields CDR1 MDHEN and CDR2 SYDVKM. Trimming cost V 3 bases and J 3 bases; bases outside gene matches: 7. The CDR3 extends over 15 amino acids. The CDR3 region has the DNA TGTGCCAGCAGTTTCCCGGGGGGGAAGCTCTACGAGCAGTACTTC. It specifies CASSFPGGKLYEQYF.

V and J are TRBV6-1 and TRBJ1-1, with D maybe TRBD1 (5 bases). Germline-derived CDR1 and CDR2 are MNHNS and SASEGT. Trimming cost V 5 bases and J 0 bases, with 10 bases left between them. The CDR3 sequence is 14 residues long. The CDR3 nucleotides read TGTGCCAGCAGTCGGACAAGCATGAACACTGAAGCTTTCTTT. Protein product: CASSRTSMNTEAFF.

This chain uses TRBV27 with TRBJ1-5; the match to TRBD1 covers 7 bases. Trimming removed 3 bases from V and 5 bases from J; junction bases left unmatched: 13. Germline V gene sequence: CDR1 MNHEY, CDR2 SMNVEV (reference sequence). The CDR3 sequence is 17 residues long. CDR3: CASSLSGGQHDYQPQHF. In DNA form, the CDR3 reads TGTGCCAGCAGTTTGTCGGGGGGACAGCACGATTATCAGCCCCAGCATTTT.

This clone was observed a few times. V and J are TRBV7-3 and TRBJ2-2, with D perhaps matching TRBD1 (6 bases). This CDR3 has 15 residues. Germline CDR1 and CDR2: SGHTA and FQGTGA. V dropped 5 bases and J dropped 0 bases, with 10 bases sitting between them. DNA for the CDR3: TGTGCCAGCAGCCAACAGGGAACGAACACCGGGGAGCTGTTTTTT. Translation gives CASSQQGTNTGELFF.

Here the CDR3 reads CASSPTGVGNQPQHF. CDR3 DNA: TGTGCCAGCAGCCCAACAGGGGTTGGCAATCAGCCCCAGCATTTT. The chain carries TRBV28 and TRBJ1-5; 7 bases line up with TRBD1. Germline lookup yields CDR1 MDHEN and CDR2 SYDVKM. There are 15 residues in the CDR3. V was pared by 6 bases and J by 2 bases, with 7 bases of the junction left unmatched.

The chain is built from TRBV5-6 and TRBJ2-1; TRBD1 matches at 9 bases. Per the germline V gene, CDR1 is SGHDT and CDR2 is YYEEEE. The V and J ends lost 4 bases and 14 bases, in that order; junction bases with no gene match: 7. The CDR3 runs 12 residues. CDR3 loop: CASSIPRDREFF. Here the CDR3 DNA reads TGTGCCAGCAGCATTCCCCGGGACAGGGAGTTCTTC.

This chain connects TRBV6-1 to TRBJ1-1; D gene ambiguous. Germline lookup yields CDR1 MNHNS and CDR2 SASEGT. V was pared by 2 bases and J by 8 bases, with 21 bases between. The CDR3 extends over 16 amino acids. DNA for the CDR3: TGTGCCAGCAGTGAACATAGAGGAAGGTACAAGGGAGAAGCTTTCTTT. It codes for CASSEHRGRYKGEAFF.

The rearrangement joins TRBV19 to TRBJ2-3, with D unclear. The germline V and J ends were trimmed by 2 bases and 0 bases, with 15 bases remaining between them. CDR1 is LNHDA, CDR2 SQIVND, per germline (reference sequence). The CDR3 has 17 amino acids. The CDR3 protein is CASSILGTSTSTDTQYF. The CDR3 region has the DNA TGTGCCAGTAGTATATTGGGAACCTCAACTAGCACAGATACGCAGTATTTT.

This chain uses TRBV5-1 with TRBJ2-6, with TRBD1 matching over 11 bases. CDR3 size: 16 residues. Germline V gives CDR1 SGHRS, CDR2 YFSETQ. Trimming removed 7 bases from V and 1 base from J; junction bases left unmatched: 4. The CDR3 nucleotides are TGCGCCAGCTGGACAGGGGGCGCTTCTGGGGCCAACGTCCTGACTTTC. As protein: CASWTGGASGANVLTF.